This TCR beta chain is from a study of blood T cell repertoires in COVID-19. The CDR3 is made up of 14 amino acids. CDR1 and CDR2 from the germline V gene are SGHRS and YFSETQ. With 5 bases removed from V and 6 bases from J, the gap between germline ends came to 18 bases. Using immunoSEQ multiplex PCR, the repertoire was profiled, and TCRdb retains in-frame clones only, with some absent. Among 240,000 or so clones listed, around three quarters were seen once. V is TRBV5-1 and J is TRBJ2-7; D ambiguous. Material for sequencing was peripheral blood. This TCR was sampled from a woman of 80 years or more with acute or convalescent COVID-19. CDR3 loop: CASRPRLGSGEQYF. The CDR3 DNA reads as TGCGCCAGCAGGCCCCGACTTGGCTCGGGCGAGCAGTACTTC.